The clone carrying this T cell receptor beta chain appeared many times. The data derive from a study of T-cell reconstitution after alpha-beta-depleted transplantation in children. Using unique molecular identifiers, the investigators prepared the TCRbeta library. TCRdb re-derived calls from the PCR reads in MiXCR, one entry per CDR3 protein. Among 200,000 to 300,000 distinct CDR3 sequences listed, around 12% were seen once. Trimming pared 1 base from V and 1 base from J, leaving 10 bases between. Germline V lookup: CDR1 SEHNR, CDR2 FQNEAQ (reference sequence). This CDR3 region has 15 residues. The sample consisted of PBMCs from the stem cell graft donor, taken from the stem cell graft. The sequence was obtained from a human donor who donated a stem cell graft to a child with acute lymphoblastic leukemia. This chain links TRBV7-9 with TRBJ1-2; no clear D. CDR3 DNA sequence: TGTGCCAGCAGCTTAGGGACGGGAGTTAACTATGGCTACACCTTC. Its protein product is CASSLGTGVNYGYTF.